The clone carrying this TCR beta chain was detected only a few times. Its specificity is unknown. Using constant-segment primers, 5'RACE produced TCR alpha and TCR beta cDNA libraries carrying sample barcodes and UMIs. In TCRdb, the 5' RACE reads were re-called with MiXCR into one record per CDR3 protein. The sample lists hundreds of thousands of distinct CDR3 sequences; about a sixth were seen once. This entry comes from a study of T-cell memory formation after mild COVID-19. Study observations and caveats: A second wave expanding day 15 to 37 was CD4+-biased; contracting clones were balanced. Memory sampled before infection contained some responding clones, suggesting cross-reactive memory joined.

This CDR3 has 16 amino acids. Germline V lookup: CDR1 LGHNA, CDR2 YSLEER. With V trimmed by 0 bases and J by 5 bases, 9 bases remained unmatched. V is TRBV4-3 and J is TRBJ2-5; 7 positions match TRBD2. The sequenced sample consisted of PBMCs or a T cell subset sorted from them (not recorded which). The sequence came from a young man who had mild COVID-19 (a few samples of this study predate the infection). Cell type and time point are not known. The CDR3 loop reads CASSQDKGAGGETQYF. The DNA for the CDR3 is TGCGCCAGCAGCCAAGATAAAGGGGCCGGGGGGGAGACCCAGTACTTC.